A selection of T cell receptor beta chains follows, all from one sample in a study of blood T cell repertoires in COVID-19. Sequencing used immunoSEQ multiplex PCR; TCRdb keeps in-frame clones, though not all of them. The table includes about 120,000 clones, roughly 90% detected once. What was sequenced was peripheral blood. Receptor source: an older woman with COVID-19, enrolled during active disease. The CDR3 runs from the conserved cysteine through the conserved F or W. D genes are given only for firm matches.

V gene: TRBV19; D gene: TRBD1; J gene: TRBJ1-6; CDR3 protein: CASSMGTGINSPLHF
V gene: TRBV6-2/TRBV6-3; D gene: TRBD2; J gene: TRBJ2-3; CDR3 protein: CASSSSGGATDTQYF
V gene: TRBV6-5; D gene: TRBD1; J gene: TRBJ2-7; CDR3 protein: CASRTGLGEQYF
V gene: TRBV6-2/TRBV6-3; D gene: NA; J gene: TRBJ1-1; CDR3 protein: CASIPSLMNTEAFF
V gene: TRBV30; D gene: NA; J gene: TRBJ2-7; CDR3 protein: CAWRRPTGTYEQYF
V gene: TRBV11-2; D gene: TRBD1; J gene: TRBJ2-2; CDR3 protein: CASSSRQGGTGELFF
V gene: TRBV19; D gene: NA; J gene: TRBJ1-3; CDR3 protein: CASSILASASGNTIYF
V gene: TRBV20-1; D gene: TRBD1; J gene: TRBJ1-1; CDR3 protein: CSASFAGGAVLKLTEAFF
V gene: TRBV11-2; D gene: TRBD2; J gene: TRBJ2-2; CDR3 protein: CASSLLSGGANTGELFF
V gene: TRBV11-3; D gene: NA; J gene: TRBJ2-7; CDR3 protein: CASSSAGSEQYF
V gene: TRBV10-3; D gene: TRBD1; J gene: TRBJ1-1; CDR3 protein: CAIRGPGQGPMNTEAFF
V gene: TRBV19; D gene: NA; J gene: TRBJ1-6; CDR3 protein: CASRTTGNSPLHF
V gene: TRBV27; D gene: TRBD1; J gene: TRBJ1-2; CDR3 protein: CASSPAGTAYGYTF
V gene: TRBV5-1; D gene: NA; J gene: TRBJ1-1; CDR3 protein: CASRLGHTEAFF
V gene: TRBV19; D gene: NA; J gene: TRBJ1-1; CDR3 protein: CASTVTVTNTEAFF
V gene: TRBV9; D gene: TRBD1; J gene: TRBJ1-5; CDR3 protein: CASSVWRTRDRRGNQPQHF
V gene: TRBV16; D gene: NA; J gene: TRBJ1-3; CDR3 protein: CASSQSRAVSGNTIYF
V gene: TRBV15; D gene: NA; J gene: TRBJ2-1; CDR3 protein: CATSRGQGLNEQFF
V gene: TRBV18; D gene: NA; J gene: TRBJ1-1; CDR3 protein: CASSPPPVGGTEAFF
V gene: TRBV7-8; D gene: NA; J gene: TRBJ2-2; CDR3 protein: CASSFVRGTGELFF
V gene: TRBV5-5; D gene: TRBD1; J gene: TRBJ1-4; CDR3 protein: CASSLGRGPTNEKLFF
V gene: TRBV19; D gene: TRBD2; J gene: TRBJ2-2; CDR3 protein: CASRSGAGGPNTGELFF
V gene: TRBV7-9; D gene: NA; J gene: TRBJ2-1; CDR3 protein: CASSSTLNEQFF
V gene: TRBV20-1; D gene: NA; J gene: TRBJ1-3; CDR3 protein: CSASPDSDGNTIYF
V gene: TRBV3-1/TRBV3-2; D gene: TRBD2; J gene: TRBJ2-7; CDR3 protein: CASSRTSLGEQYF
V gene: TRBV18; D gene: NA; J gene: TRBJ2-1; CDR3 protein: CASSPPVGGRRGNEQFF
V gene: TRBV7-2; D gene: TRBD1; J gene: TRBJ1-4; CDR3 protein: CASSLDTGATNEKLFF
V gene: TRBV15; D gene: TRBD1; J gene: TRBJ2-3; CDR3 protein: CATSRGQGLSTDTQYF
V gene: TRBV19; D gene: TRBD1; J gene: TRBJ2-5; CDR3 protein: CASSFGQGETQYF
V gene: TRBV20-1; D gene: TRBD1; J gene: TRBJ1-2; CDR3 protein: CSASAGQGKYGYTF
V gene: TRBV19; D gene: NA; J gene: TRBJ1-2; CDR3 protein: CASRRTTGGGYTF
V gene: TRBV3-1/TRBV3-2; D gene: NA; J gene: TRBJ2-2; CDR3 protein: CASSREGANTGELFF
V gene: TRBV5-5; D gene: NA; J gene: TRBJ2-2; CDR3 protein: CASSREGGTGELFF
V gene: TRBV2; D gene: NA; J gene: TRBJ1-6; CDR3 protein: CARTPGIENSPLHF
V gene: TRBV4-2; D gene: TRBD1; J gene: TRBJ2-7; CDR3 protein: CASSQAGQGASEQYF
V gene: TRBV7-6; D gene: NA; J gene: TRBJ2-7; CDR3 protein: CASSLVGRGSYEQYF
V gene: TRBV6-5; D gene: TRBD1; J gene: TRBJ2-7; CDR3 protein: CASSYSTRTGIQYF
V gene: TRBV5-6; D gene: TRBD1; J gene: TRBJ2-1; CDR3 protein: CASSTGTGVEQFF
V gene: TRBV9; D gene: NA; J gene: TRBJ1-1; CDR3 protein: CASSVAGDPMNTEAFF
V gene: TRBV4-1; D gene: TRBD1; J gene: TRBJ1-4; CDR3 protein: CASSPGSASRTGGEKLFF
V gene: TRBV7-3; D gene: TRBD1; J gene: TRBJ1-2; CDR3 protein: CASSPGTADYGYTF
V gene: TRBV4-2; D gene: NA; J gene: TRBJ1-5; CDR3 protein: CASSQERLGQGMSQPQHF
V gene: TRBV6-5; D gene: NA; J gene: TRBJ1-1; CDR3 protein: CASSYASQGGTEAFF
V gene: TRBV3-1/TRBV3-2; D gene: NA; J gene: TRBJ2-7; CDR3 protein: CASRRSQGSEQYF
V gene: TRBV29-1; D gene: NA; J gene: TRBJ1-1; CDR3 protein: CSVELLNTEAFF
V gene: TRBV11-3; D gene: NA; J gene: TRBJ2-1; CDR3 protein: CASSFADYNEQFF
V gene: TRBV12-3/TRBV12-4; D gene: NA; J gene: TRBJ2-7; CDR3 protein: CASSLAPSYEQYF
V gene: TRBV19; D gene: NA; J gene: TRBJ2-7; CDR3 protein: CASTPKPTGATYEQYF
V gene: TRBV7-2; D gene: NA; J gene: TRBJ2-7; CDR3 protein: CASSLTYTDYEQYF
V gene: TRBV7-2; D gene: TRBD1; J gene: TRBJ2-4; CDR3 protein: CASSGTGGIAKNIQYF
V gene: TRBV5-1; D gene: NA; J gene: TRBJ1-4; CDR3 protein: CASSSDSGEKLFF